Presented here are 15 T cell receptor beta chains from one specimen sequenced in a study of breast tumors, draining lymph nodes, adjacent tissues. TCRdb fed the multiplex PCR reads into MiXCR, producing one record per CDR3 protein. Altogether approximately 300,000 distinct CDR3 sequences are present, 30% being singletons, with the ten largest covering approximately 1%. The lymph nodes were axillary draining lymph nodes from breast cancer patients. Specimen: axillary lymph node tissue. All receptors derive from a female donor with breast cancer. Some clones in this sample may be carry-over from other donors' samples.

The chain employs TRBV6-6 and TRBJ1-6; 8 nucleotides line up with TRBD1. Germline V CDR1 and CDR2: MNHNY, SVGAGI (reference sequence). V was pared by 9 bases and J by 6 bases, with 4 bases of the junction left unmatched. The length of the CDR3 is 13 residues. CDR3 nucleotides: TGTGCCAGGCCCGGACAGGGTAATTCACCCCTCCACTTT. This sequence encodes CARPGQGNSPLHF.

J is TRBJ1-1 and V is TRBV24-1, with D hard to call. CDR3 size: 13 residues. Per the germline V gene, CDR1 is KGHDR and CDR2 is SFDVKD. V dropped 5 bases and J dropped 1 base, with 7 bases sitting between them. CDR3 nucleotide sequence: TGTGCCACCAGTGCTCTGGGGAACACTGAAGCTTTCTTT. This translates into CATSALGNTEAFF.

This clonotype has a handful of counts. The V and J genes are TRBV2 and TRBJ1-1; D remains unclear. The germline V gene has CDR1 SNHLY and CDR2 FYNNEI. This CDR3 spans 12 amino acids. Trimming left V 7 bases short and J 1 base short, with 7 bases between. CDR3 bases: TGTGCCAGCATTCGGCAGAACACTGAAGCTTTCTTT. Translation gives CASIRQNTEAFF.

At least ten counts were recorded for this clonotype. The chain recombines TRBV29-1 with TRBJ2-1; 10 nucleotides match TRBD1. V lost 7 bases and J lost 6; bases outside the gene matches: 9. This CDR3 spans 14 amino acids. The germline V gene encodes CDR1 SQVTM and CDR2 ANQGSEA. CDR3 region: CSAFPGQGFNEQFF. CDR3 coding DNA: TGCAGCGCCTTCCCGGGACAGGGGTTCAATGAGCAGTTCTTC.

This clonotype occurred many times. The chain has TRBV19 and TRBJ2-5, with D perhaps TRBD2 (5 bases). The germline CDR1 and CDR2 sequences are LNHDA and SQIVND (reference sequence). This CDR3 spans 17 amino acids. V was shortened by 4 bases and J by 0 bases, with 18 bases between the two germline ends. The CDR3 sequence: CASSKYISSGYQETQYF. For the CDR3, the DNA is TGTGCCAGTAGTAAATATATTTCCTCGGGATACCAAGAGACCCAGTACTTC.

This chain uses TRBV12-3 or TRBV12-4 with TRBJ1-5; TRBD1 aligns across 10 bases. The CDR3 runs to 19 residues. The ends lost 3 bases at V and 4 bases at J; junction bases unmatched: 15. CDR3 nucleotides: TGTGCCAGCAGTTTGGAGCGGACAGGGGGTATGGACGTGAATCAGCCCCAGCATTTT. Translated: CASSLERTGGMDVNQPQHF.

As regards this clonotype: A much larger clonotype is one base distant, so this may be a read error. Here the CDR3 reads CTSSLFSSWQGFDYGYTF. DNA of the CDR3: TGTACCAGCAGCTTGTTTTCAAGTTGGCAGGGCTTCGACTATGGCTACACCTTC. The chain recombines TRBV5-4 with TRBJ1-2; D perhaps matches TRBD1 (5 bases). Germline-derived CDR1 and CDR2 are SGHNT and YYREEE (reference sequence). The CDR3 is made up of 18 amino acids.

This clonotype was recorded many times. The chain has TRBV9 and TRBJ2-1; 9 bases match TRBD2. V lost 4 bases to trimming and J lost 2 bases; unmatched junction nucleotides: 13. Germline V gives CDR1 SGDLS, CDR2 YYNGEE. CDR3 length equals 18 residues. CDR3 loop: CASSLKHLAGAAYNEQFF. CDR3 coding DNA: TGTGCCAGCAGCCTAAAACATTTAGCGGGAGCGGCCTACAATGAGCAGTTCTTC.

This clonotype was recorded at least ten times. At one of its ends the junction is not consistent with the germline gene, which may arise from a read error. The V gene is TRBV4-1, the J gene TRBJ2-7; TRBD2 aligns across 11 bases. There are 13 residues in the CDR3. Germline V gene data show CDR1 as MGHRA and CDR2 as YSYEKL. In DNA, the CDR3 is TGCGCCAGCAGCCAAACCCGTAGCGGGAGGGTCGTCTTC. Translation: CASSQTRSGRVVF.

With regard to this clonotype: This may arise from a read error, as a much more abundant clone is one base away. The J gene is TRBJ2-1, the V gene TRBV5-1, with TRBD2 as a possible D gene (6 bases). V was pared by 5 bases and J by 9 bases, with 18 bases between. Germline V gives CDR1 SGHRS, CDR2 YFSETQ. This CDR3 contains 14 residues. The CDR3 region has the DNA TGCGCCAGCAGAGGACTATCCTACCGAAGTGAGCAGTTCTTC. It translates to CASRGLSYRSEQFF. The full variable domain, in which reference TRBV5-1 and TRBJ2-1 provide the parts outside the CDR3, is KAGVTQTPRYLIKTRGQQVTLSCSPISGHRSVSWYQQTPGQGLQFLFEYFSETQRNKGNFPGRFSGRQFSNSRSEMNVSTLELGDSALYLCASRGLSYRSEQFFGPGTRLTVL.

To note about this clonotype: Given a much more abundant clone one base away, this may be a read error. The CDR3 end shows no conserved phenylalanine or tryptophan, and so a read error is likely. The chain has TRBV5-4 and TRBJ2-5, with D perhaps matching TRBD1 (5 bases). CDR1 and CDR2 (germline): SGHNT, YYREEE (reference sequence). With 5 bases removed from V and 4 bases from J, the gap between germline ends came to 15 bases. CDR3 length: 14 residues. The CDR3 bases are TGTGCCAGCAGTAAAGACAGCCTCTCAGAGACCCAGTACCTC. Protein sequence: CASSKDSLSETQYL.

The table lists this clonotype with many counts. V is TRBV5-1 and J is TRBJ2-5; TRBD1 agrees at 10 bases. The V gene end was trimmed by 3 bases and the J gene end by 6 bases; junction bases not matched to a gene: 5. Germline V CDR1 and CDR2: SGHRS, YFSETQ. This CDR3 comprises 14 residues. The CDR3 bases are TGCGCCAGCAGCTCCGGGACAGGGGTTAAGACCCAGTACTTC. This translates into CASSSGTGVKTQYF.

This clonotype was seen many times. The chain joins TRBV20-1 to TRBJ2-2; 14 bases agree with TRBD2. CDR1 is DFQATT and CDR2 is SNEGSKA in the germline V gene (reference sequence). Trimming cost V 3 bases and J 4 bases; bases outside gene matches: 4. This CDR3 comprises 16 residues. The chain's CDR3 is CSARGLAGVVTGELFF. The CDR3 bases are TGCAGTGCTAGGGGACTAGCGGGAGTTGTCACCGGGGAGCTGTTTTTT.

Worth noting for this clonotype: One end of the junction fails to match germline, which may point to a read error. The chain joins TRBV5-4 to TRBJ2-5, with a weak D call TRBD2 (5 bases). Germline CDR1 is SGHNT and CDR2 is YYREEE (reference sequence). The CDR3 is 11 amino acids. This CDR3 is CASSLGEGQYF. Here the CDR3 DNA reads TGCGCCAGCAGCTTGGGCGAGGGCCAGTACTTC. Full variable domain (rest looked up from reference TRBV5-4 and TRBJ2-5): ETGVTQSPTHLIKTRGQQVTLRCSSQSGHNTVSWYQQALGQGPQFIFQYYREEENGRGNFPPRFSGLQFPNYSSELNVNALELDDSALYLCASSLGEGQYFGPGTRLLVL.

This clonotype was detected ten times or more. The chain recombines TRBV5-6 with TRBJ2-7, with 7 bases fitting TRBD1. Trimming took 0 bases from V and 4 from J; bases not matched to a gene: 10. The length of the CDR3 is 16 residues. From germline, CDR1 is SGHDT and CDR2 YYEEEE. The CDR3 DNA reads as TGTGCCAGCAGCTTGGAACAGGGGCCACTCGCGTACGAGCAGTACTTC. It codes for CASSLEQGPLAYEQYF.